Below are 26 T cell receptor beta chains sequenced from a single sample in a study of patients and donors after allogeneic stem cell transplantation. TCRdb re-derived calls from the RT-PCR reads in MiXCR, one entry per CDR3 protein. The table records some 150,000 distinct CDR3 sequences, roughly two fifths of them present only once. Material for sequencing was blood, either unsorted or a sorted T cell fraction (not recorded which). All receptors derive from a human donor who was either an allogeneic HSCT recipient or a stem cell or donor lymphocyte infusion donor (not recorded which). It is not recorded whose cells these are; they may come from a transplant donor.

This clonotype was observed a handful of times. The chain recombines TRBV6-5 with TRBJ1-2; no clear D gene. The CDR3 has 15 residues. The germline V gene has CDR1 MNHEY and CDR2 SVGAGI. Trimming cost V 0 bases and J 4 bases, with 12 bases left between them. CDR3 residues: CASSYSGSLGYGYTF. DNA of the CDR3: TGTGCCAGCAGTTACTCGGGATCTTTAGGCTATGGCTACACCTTC.

The V and J genes are TRBV7-8 and TRBJ1-5, with D perhaps TRBD1 (6 bases). The V gene lost 5 bases and the J gene lost 9 bases, with 11 bases spanning the gap. Germline V gene lookup returns CDR1 SGHVS and CDR2 FQNEAQ. The CDR3 extends over 12 amino acids. CDR3 region: CASSPQGLPQHF. In DNA, the CDR3 is TGTGCCAGCAGCCCACAGGGATTGCCCCAGCATTTT.

The rearrangement uses TRBV5-1 and TRBJ2-1; D perhaps matches TRBD2 (6 bases). This CDR3 is 17 amino acids long. Trimming shortened V by 0 bases and J by 3 bases, and 16 bases separated the two germline ends. The germline V gene encodes CDR1 SGHRS and CDR2 YFSETQ. The CDR3 loop is CASSLDAGTAFYNEQFF. The CDR3, as DNA: TGCGCCAGCAGCTTGGACGCGGGGACGGCTTTCTACAATGAGCAGTTCTTC.

This clonotype was observed a handful of times. A junction end diverges from the germline sequence, so it may reflect a read error. This sequence joins TRBV7-7 and TRBJ2-3, with D uncertain. This CDR3 region has 16 residues. CDR1 and CDR2 (germline): SSHAT, FNYEAQ (reference sequence). The CDR3 coding sequence is TGTGCTAGCAGCTTCGACACTACAACTCCCCGAGATACGCAGTATTTT. Translation gives CASSFDTTTPRDTQYF.

V usage is TRBV29-1 and J usage is TRBJ1-5, with D uncertain. V lost 0 bases to trimming and J lost 12 bases, with 9 bases between them. CDR1 and CDR2 from the germline V gene are SQVTM and ANQGSEA. This CDR3 has 11 residues. The CDR3 DNA sequence: TGCAGCGTTGAAGATGGGTGGATCCAGCATTTT. Translation gives CSVEDGWIQHF.

V is TRBV28 and J is TRBJ2-3; D is possibly TRBD2 (6 bases). The CDR3 has 12 residues. The germline V gene has CDR1 MDHEN and CDR2 SYDVKM. Trimming shortened V by 8 bases and J by 4 bases, and 10 bases separated the two germline ends. CDR3 DNA: TGTGCCAGCTGCACTAGCTCAGATACGCAGTATTTT. Translating it yields CASCTSSDTQYF.

This clonotype was counted only a few times. The V and J genes are TRBV27 and TRBJ1-1, with a possible D match to TRBD1 (5 bases). Trimming removed 1 base at V and 3 bases at J, with 9 bases between. The CDR3 length is 14 residues. CDR1 is MNHEY, CDR2 SMNVEV, per germline (reference sequence). The CDR3 sequence: CASSLFRGHTEAFF. DNA for the CDR3: TGTGCCAGCAGTTTATTTCGGGGCCACACTGAAGCTTTCTTT.

This clonotype was seen more than once but under ten times. The CDR3 DNA sequence: TGTGCCAGCAGCCCAGGACAGTTCTATAATTCACCCCTCCACTTT. Encoded protein: CASSPGQFYNSPLHF. The V call is TRBV12-3 or TRBV12-4, the J call TRBJ1-6; TRBD1 might be the D (6 bases). V shed 6 bases and J shed 3 bases, with 12 bases lying between them. CDR3 length: 15 residues.

The chain recombines TRBV28 with TRBJ2-7, with 7 bases lining up with TRBD1. The CDR3 runs to 13 residues. Germline CDR1 and CDR2: MDHEN and SYDVKM. Unmatched junction bases numbered 8, after V lost 8 bases and J lost 4 bases. CDR3 in DNA: TGTGCCAGCCGGCCAGGGGGTGGGTACGAGCAGTACTTC. This encodes CASRPGGGYEQYF.

The chain employs TRBV5-1 and TRBJ2-2, with TRBD1 as a possible D gene (7 bases). This CDR3 comprises 16 residues. V was trimmed by 2 bases and J by 2 bases, leaving 13 bases between them. Germline V gene data show CDR1 as SGHRS and CDR2 as YFSETQ. DNA of the CDR3: TGCGCCAGCAGCTTAGGGGGGACAGCCAACACCGGGGAGCTGTTTTTT. Translated, it gives CASSLGGTANTGELFF.

This clonotype appeared a few times. CDR3 sequence (DNA): TGCGCCAGCAGCCAAGATCCGGGACCTACAGGTCCCGCCGAGCAGTACTTC. It specifies CASSQDPGPTGPAEQYF. V usage is TRBV4-3 and J usage is TRBJ2-7; D tentatively reads TRBD1 or TRBD2 (5 bases each). V lost 0 bases, J lost 6 bases, and 21 bases lay in between. This CDR3 contains 17 residues. CDR1 is LGHNA and CDR2 is YSLEER in the germline V gene.

The chain is built from TRBV5-6 and TRBJ2-5; D uncertain. This CDR3 contains 15 residues. CDR1 is SGHDT, CDR2 YYEEEE, per germline. The V and J ends lost 3 bases and 5 bases respectively, with 17 bases between them. CDR3 loop: CASSSALVGLETQYF. In DNA, the CDR3 is TGTGCCAGCAGCTCGGCGCTGGTAGGGCTGGAGACCCAGTACTTC.

V and J are TRBV27 and TRBJ1-5, with TRBD1 matching over 7 bases. Germline assignment: CDR1 MNHEY and CDR2 SMNVEV (reference sequence). Trimming removed 5 bases from V and 4 bases from J; junction bases left unmatched: 11. This CDR3 is built from 16 residues. The DNA of the CDR3 is TGTGCCAGCAGTGAAGGGGCGACAGGGTTGAATCAGCCCCAGCATTTT. Residues: CASSEGATGLNQPQHF.

The rearrangement links TRBV9 to TRBJ1-6; D ambiguous. The CDR3 totals 14 residues. CDR1 SGDLS and CDR2 YYNGEE come from the germline V gene. V was trimmed by 4 bases and J by 6 bases, leaving 11 bases between them. The CDR3 sequence is CASSLWGLNSPLHF. The CDR3 coding sequence is TGTGCCAGCAGCCTCTGGGGTCTTAATTCACCCCTCCACTTT.

A few counts support this clonotype. The genes are TRBV27 and TRBJ1-1; D possibly corresponds to TRBD1 (6 bases). This CDR3 region has 14 residues. The germline gives CDR1 MNHEY, CDR2 SMNVEV (reference sequence). V was pared by 2 bases and J by 3 bases, with 10 bases between. The CDR3 sequence is CASSLVGADTEAFF. As DNA, the CDR3 is TGTGCCAGCAGTTTAGTGGGGGCGGACACTGAAGCTTTCTTT.

This clonotype was seen a few times. The genes are TRBV6-5 and TRBJ2-5; D is undetermined. The CDR3 is made up of 13 amino acids. Trimming stripped 5 bases from V and 1 base from J, with 8 bases between. Germline-derived CDR1 and CDR2 are MNHEY and SVGAGI. CDR3 in amino acids: CASSQQFQETQYF. As DNA, the CDR3 is TGTGCCAGCAGTCAACAGTTCCAAGAGACCCAGTACTTC.

The chain joins TRBV29-1 to TRBJ2-4; unclear D gene. The CDR3 covers 19 residues. V was trimmed by 0 bases and J by 3 bases, leaving 24 bases between them. Germline V gene data show CDR1 as SQVTM and CDR2 as ANQGSEA. CDR3 sequence (DNA): TGCAGCGTTGAAGATCCTGACCCCGATGGTAGTTTTTTCAAAAACATTCAGTACTTC. Translation gives CSVEDPDPDGSFFKNIQYF.

This clonotype was seen a handful of times. This CDR3 reads CASSLGRINYEQYF. The CDR3 DNA sequence: TGCGCCAGCAGCTTGGGACGTATTAACTACGAGCAGTACTTC. V gene TRBV5-1 combines with J gene TRBJ2-7; D not certain. Germline-derived CDR1 and CDR2 are SGHRS and YFSETQ. This CDR3 region has 14 residues. V dropped 0 bases and J dropped 3 bases, with 10 bases sitting between them.

The J gene is TRBJ1-2, the V gene TRBV15, with D maybe TRBD1 (5 bases). Trimming removed 0 bases from V and 4 bases from J, with 9 bases in between. Germline CDR1 LNHNV, CDR2 YYDKDF (reference sequence). The CDR3 consists of 14 residues. The chain's CDR3 is CATSREGVGYGYTF. In nucleotides, the CDR3 is TGTGCCACCAGCAGAGAGGGGGTCGGCTATGGCTACACCTTC.

This rearrangement joins TRBV5-1 to TRBJ1-1, with D perhaps TRBD1 (5 bases). Per the germline V gene, CDR1 is SGHRS and CDR2 is YFSETQ. The V end was cut by 0 bases, the J end by 6 bases, with 15 bases between. The CDR3 is 15 residues long. The CDR3 bases are TGCGCCAGCAGCTTGGGTCTGGGGCTCGACCCTGAAGCTTTCTTT. Amino acid sequence: CASSLGLGLDPEAFF.

The gene calls are TRBV27 and TRBJ1-1; possible D gene TRBD1, 6 bases. Per the germline V gene, CDR1 is MNHEY and CDR2 is SMNVEV (reference sequence). CDR3 size: 17 residues. V gave up 5 bases and J gave up 0 bases, with 19 bases separating them. CDR3 protein: CASSDTWRGVMNTEAFF. The CDR3 DNA reads as TGTGCCAGCAGTGACACGTGGAGGGGGGTCATGAACACTGAAGCTTTCTTT.

This clonotype showed up just a few times. V usage is TRBV6-2 or TRBV6-3 and J usage is TRBJ1-1; no clear D. CDR1 is MNHEY and CDR2 is SVGEGT in the germline V gene. Trimming shortened V by 7 bases and J by 10 bases, and 16 bases separated the two germline ends. CDR3 length: 12 amino acids. The CDR3 DNA follows: TGTGCCAGCATCTCGGACGGCCTCAGAGCTTTCTTT. It is translated as CASISDGLRAFF.

Here the CDR3 DNA reads TGTGCCAGCAGCTTAGTGTCGAGCTCCTATAATTCACCCCTCCACTTT. As protein: CASSLVSSSYNSPLHF. The chain employs TRBV7-6 and TRBJ1-6; D not certain. Trimming stripped 1 base from V and 0 bases from J, with 7 bases between. This CDR3 has 16 residues. Germline V gene data show CDR1 as SGHVS and CDR2 as FNYEAQ.

This clonotype has only a few counts. The rearrangement joins TRBV7-8 to TRBJ2-3; 7 bases line up with TRBD1. The trim removed 5 bases at V and 3 bases at J, leaving 8 bases unmatched. This CDR3 spans 15 amino acids. Germline CDR1 is SGHVS and CDR2 is FQNEAQ. CDR3 coding DNA: TGTGCCAGCAGCCTTCGGACAGGATCGACAGATACGCAGTATTTT. Its protein is CASSLRTGSTDTQYF.

The rearrangement links TRBV28 to TRBJ1-1; 9 bases are a match to TRBD1. The CDR3 has 14 amino acids. Germline CDR1 and CDR2: MDHEN and SYDVKM. With 3 bases clipped from V and 8 bases from J, the junction kept 7 bases outside the gene matches. For the CDR3, the DNA is TGTGCCAGCAGTTTCCGGACAGGGGTCAGGGAAGCTTTCTTT. Protein sequence: CASSFRTGVREAFF.

This clonotype was observed a few times. The rearrangement joins TRBV10-1 to TRBJ1-1; 8 bases are shared with TRBD1. V lost 6 bases to trimming and J lost 3 bases; unmatched junction nucleotides: 3. The germline gives CDR1 WNHNN, CDR2 SYGVQD (reference sequence). This CDR3 is 13 amino acids long. The CDR3 DNA is TGCGCCAGCAGCAGGGGGCCCTACACTGAAGCTTTCTTT. As protein: CASSRGPYTEAFF.